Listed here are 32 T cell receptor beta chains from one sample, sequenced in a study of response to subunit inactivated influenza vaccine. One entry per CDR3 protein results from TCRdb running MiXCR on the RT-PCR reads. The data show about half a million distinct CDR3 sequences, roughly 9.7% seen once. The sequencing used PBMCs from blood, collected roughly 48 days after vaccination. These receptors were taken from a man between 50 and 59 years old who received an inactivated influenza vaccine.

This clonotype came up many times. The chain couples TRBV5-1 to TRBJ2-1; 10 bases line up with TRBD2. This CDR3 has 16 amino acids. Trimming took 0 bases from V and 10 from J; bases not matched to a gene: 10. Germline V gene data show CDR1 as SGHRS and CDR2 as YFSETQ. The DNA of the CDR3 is TGCGCCAGCAGCTTGGCGGCTAGCGGGAGAAATCGGGAGCAGTTCTTC. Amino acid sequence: CASSLAASGRNREQFF.

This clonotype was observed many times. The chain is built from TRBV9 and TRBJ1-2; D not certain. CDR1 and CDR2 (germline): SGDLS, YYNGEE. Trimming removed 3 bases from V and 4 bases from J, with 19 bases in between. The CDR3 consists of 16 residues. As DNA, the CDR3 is TGTGCCAGCAGCGGCCCATTGGAGACCAAAATCTATGGCTACACCTTC. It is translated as CASSGPLETKIYGYTF.

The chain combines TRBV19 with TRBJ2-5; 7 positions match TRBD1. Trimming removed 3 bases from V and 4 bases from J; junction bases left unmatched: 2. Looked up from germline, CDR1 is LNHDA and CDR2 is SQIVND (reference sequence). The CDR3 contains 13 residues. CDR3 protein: CASSINRGETQYF. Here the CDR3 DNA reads TGTGCCAGTAGTATTAACAGGGGAGAGACCCAGTACTTC.

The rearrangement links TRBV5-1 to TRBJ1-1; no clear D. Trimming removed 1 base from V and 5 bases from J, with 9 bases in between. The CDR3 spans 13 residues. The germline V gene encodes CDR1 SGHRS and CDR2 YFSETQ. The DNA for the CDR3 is TGCGCCAGCAGCTTGATGCCGGATACTGAAGCTTTCTTT. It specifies CASSLMPDTEAFF. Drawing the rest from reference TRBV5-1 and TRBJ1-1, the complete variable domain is KAGVTQTPRYLIKTRGQQVTLSCSPISGHRSVSWYQQTPGQGLQFLFEYFSETQRNKGNFPGRFSGRQFSNSRSEMNVSTLELGDSALYLCASSLMPDTEAFFGQGTRLTVV.

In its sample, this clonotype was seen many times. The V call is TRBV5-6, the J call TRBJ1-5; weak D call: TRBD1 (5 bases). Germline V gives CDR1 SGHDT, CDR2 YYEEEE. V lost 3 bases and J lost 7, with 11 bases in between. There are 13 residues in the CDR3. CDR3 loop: CASSWGGEQPQHF. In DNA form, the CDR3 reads TGTGCCAGCAGCTGGGGAGGGGAACAGCCCCAGCATTTT.

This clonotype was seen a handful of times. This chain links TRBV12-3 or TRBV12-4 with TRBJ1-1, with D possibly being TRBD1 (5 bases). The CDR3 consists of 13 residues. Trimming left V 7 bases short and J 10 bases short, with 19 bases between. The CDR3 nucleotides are TGTGCCAGCAATTTTGCGGGGGGACTGGGAGCTTTCTTT. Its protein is CASNFAGGLGAFF.

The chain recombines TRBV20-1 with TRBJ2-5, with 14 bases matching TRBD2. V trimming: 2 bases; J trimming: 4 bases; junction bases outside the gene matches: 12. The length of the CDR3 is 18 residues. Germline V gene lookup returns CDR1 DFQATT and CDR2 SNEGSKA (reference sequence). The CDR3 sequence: CSARKTSGGALARETQYF. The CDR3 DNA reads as TGCAGTGCTAGAAAGACTAGCGGGGGGGCTCTAGCTCGAGAGACCCAGTACTTC.

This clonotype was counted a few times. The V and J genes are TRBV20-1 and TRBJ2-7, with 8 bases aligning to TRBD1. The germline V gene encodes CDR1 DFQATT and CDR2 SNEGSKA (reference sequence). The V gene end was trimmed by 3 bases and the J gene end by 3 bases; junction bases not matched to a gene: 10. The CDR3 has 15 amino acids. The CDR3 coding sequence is TGCAGTGCTAGGGCAACGGGACAGGTGTTCTACGAGCAGTACTTC. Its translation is CSARATGQVFYEQYF.

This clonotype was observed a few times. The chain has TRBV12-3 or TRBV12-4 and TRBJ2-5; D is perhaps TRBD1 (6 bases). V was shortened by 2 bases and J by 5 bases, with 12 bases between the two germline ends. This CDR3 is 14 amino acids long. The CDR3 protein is CASSLQGPVETQYF. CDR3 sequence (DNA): TGTGCCAGCAGTTTACAGGGGCCGGTGGAGACCCAGTACTTC.

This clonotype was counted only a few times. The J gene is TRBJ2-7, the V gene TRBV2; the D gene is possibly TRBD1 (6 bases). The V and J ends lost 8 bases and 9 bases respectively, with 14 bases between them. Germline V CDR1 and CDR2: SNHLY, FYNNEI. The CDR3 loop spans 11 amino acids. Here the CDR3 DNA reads TGTGCCAGCGAGAGACAGGATGGGCAGTACTTC. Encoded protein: CASERQDGQYF.

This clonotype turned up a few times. The DNA for the CDR3 is TGTGCCAGCAGGGGGACAGGGGACCCTTCCACAGATACGCAGTATTTT. This encodes CASRGTGDPSTDTQYF. V usage is TRBV6-1 and J usage is TRBJ2-3; 10 bases are shared with TRBD1. The junction had 8 bases not matched to a gene; V was cut back by 6 bases and J by 2 bases. Germline values: CDR1 MNHNS, CDR2 SASEGT. CDR3 length: 16 amino acids.

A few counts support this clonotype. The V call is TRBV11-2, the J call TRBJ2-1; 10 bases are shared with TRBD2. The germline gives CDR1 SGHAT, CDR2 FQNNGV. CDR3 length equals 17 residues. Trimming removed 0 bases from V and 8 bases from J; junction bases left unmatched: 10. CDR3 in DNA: TGTGCCAGCAGCTTAGATCGCCTAGCGGGAGTTATAGATGAGCAGTTCTTC. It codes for CASSLDRLAGVIDEQFF.

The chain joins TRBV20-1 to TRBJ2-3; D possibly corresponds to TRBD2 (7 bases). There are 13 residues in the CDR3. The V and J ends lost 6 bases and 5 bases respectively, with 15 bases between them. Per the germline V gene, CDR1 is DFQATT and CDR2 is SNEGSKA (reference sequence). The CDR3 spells CSAGGGAGDTQYF. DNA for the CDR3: TGCAGTGCAGGTGGGGGGGCAGGAGATACGCAGTATTTT.

CDR3 amino acids: CAWRGETQYF. The CDR3, as DNA: TGTGCCTGGCGGGGGGAGACCCAGTACTTC. This chain joins TRBV28 and TRBJ2-5, with 7 bases aligning to TRBD2. Germline values: CDR1 MDHEN, CDR2 SYDVKM. V gave up 11 bases and J gave up 5 bases; unmatched junction bases: 2. The CDR3 totals 10 residues. The entire variable domain, with the rest obtained from reference TRBV28 and TRBJ2-5, is as follows: DVKVTQSSRYLVKRTGEKVFLECVQDMDHENMFWYRQDPGLGLRLIYFSYDVKMKEKGDIPEGYSVSREKKERFSLILESASTNQTSMYLCAWRGETQYFGPGTRLLVL.

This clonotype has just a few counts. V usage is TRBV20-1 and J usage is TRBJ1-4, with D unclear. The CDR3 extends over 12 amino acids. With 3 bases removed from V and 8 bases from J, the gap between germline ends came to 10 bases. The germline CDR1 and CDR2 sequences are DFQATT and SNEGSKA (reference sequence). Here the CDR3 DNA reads TGCAGTGCTAGGGCCTCCCGGGAAAAACTGTTTTTT. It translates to CSARASREKLFF.

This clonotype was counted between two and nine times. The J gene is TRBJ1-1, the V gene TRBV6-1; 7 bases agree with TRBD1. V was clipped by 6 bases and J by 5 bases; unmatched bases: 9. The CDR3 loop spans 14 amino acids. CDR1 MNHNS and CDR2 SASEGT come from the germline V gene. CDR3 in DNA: TGTGCCAGCAGACGTTCGACAGGGAAAACTGAAGCTTTCTTT. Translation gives CASRRSTGKTEAFF.

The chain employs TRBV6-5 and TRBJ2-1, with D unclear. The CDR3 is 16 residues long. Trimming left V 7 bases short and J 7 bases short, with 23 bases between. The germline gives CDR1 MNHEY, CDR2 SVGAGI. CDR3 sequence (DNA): TGTGCCAGCATTTTATCTGGGGTAGCAGTGGGGAATGAGCAGTTCTTC. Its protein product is CASILSGVAVGNEQFF.

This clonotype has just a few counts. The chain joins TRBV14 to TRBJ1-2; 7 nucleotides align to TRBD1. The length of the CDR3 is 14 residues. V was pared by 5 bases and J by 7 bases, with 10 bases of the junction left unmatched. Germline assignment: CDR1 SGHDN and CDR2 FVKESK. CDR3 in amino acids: CASSTVPGGGGYTF. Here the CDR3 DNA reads TGTGCCAGCAGCACTGTCCCAGGGGGAGGTGGCTACACCTTC.

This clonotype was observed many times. CDR3 nucleotide sequence: TGCGCCAGCGGCGGGAGCGAAGGCTACGAGCAGTACTTC. Amino acids: CASGGSEGYEQYF. This chain connects TRBV5-1 to TRBJ2-7, with TRBD2 identical over 7 bases. Unmatched junction bases numbered 7, after V lost 7 bases and J lost 3 bases. This CDR3 is built from 13 residues. The germline V gene encodes CDR1 SGHRS and CDR2 YFSETQ.

CDR3 sequence: CASRHRYSNQPQHF. Here the CDR3 DNA reads TGTGCCAGCAGGCACAGATATAGCAATCAGCCCCAGCATTTT. The chain couples TRBV6-1 to TRBJ1-5; D is ambiguous. V shed 6 bases and J shed 0 bases, with 9 bases lying between them. CDR1 and CDR2 from the germline V gene are MNHNS and SASEGT. CDR3 length equals 14 residues.

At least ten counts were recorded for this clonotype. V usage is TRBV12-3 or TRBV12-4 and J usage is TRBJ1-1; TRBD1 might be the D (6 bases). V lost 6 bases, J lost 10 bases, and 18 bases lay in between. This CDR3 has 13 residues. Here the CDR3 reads CASSLNREGRAFF. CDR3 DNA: TGTGCCAGCAGCCTAAACAGGGAGGGGAGAGCTTTCTTT.

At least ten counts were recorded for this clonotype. In DNA, the CDR3 is TGTGCCAGCAGCCGAGATTACACCGGGGAGCTGTTTTTT. This gives the protein CASSRDYTGELFF. The genes are TRBV7-2 and TRBJ2-2; no clear D. Germline lookup yields CDR1 SGHTA and CDR2 FQGNSA. Trimming stripped 5 bases from V and 3 bases from J, with 7 bases between. CDR3 length: 13 residues.

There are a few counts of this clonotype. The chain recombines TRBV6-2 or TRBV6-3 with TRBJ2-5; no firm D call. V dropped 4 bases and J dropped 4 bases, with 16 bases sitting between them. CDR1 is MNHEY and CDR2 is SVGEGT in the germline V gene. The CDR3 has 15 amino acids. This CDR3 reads CASSLGSSFRETQYF. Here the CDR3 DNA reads TGTGCCAGCAGTTTAGGGTCCTCCTTTCGAGAGACCCAGTACTTC.

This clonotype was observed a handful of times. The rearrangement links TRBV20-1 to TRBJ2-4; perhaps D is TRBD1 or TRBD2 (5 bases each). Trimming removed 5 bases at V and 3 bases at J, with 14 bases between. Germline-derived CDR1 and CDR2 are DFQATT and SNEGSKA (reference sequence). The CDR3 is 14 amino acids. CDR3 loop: CSAFRDGVKNIQYF. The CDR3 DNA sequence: TGCAGTGCTTTCAGGGACGGTGTCAAAAACATTCAGTACTTC.

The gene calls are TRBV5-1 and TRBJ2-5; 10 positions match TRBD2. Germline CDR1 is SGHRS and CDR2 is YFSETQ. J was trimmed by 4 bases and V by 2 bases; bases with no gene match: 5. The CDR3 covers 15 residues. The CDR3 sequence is CASSFILAGLETQYF. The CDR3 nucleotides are TGCGCCAGCAGCTTTATACTAGCGGGGTTAGAGACCCAGTACTTC. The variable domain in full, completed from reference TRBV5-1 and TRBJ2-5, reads KAGVTQTPRYLIKTRGQQVTLSCSPISGHRSVSWYQQTPGQGLQFLFEYFSETQRNKGNFPGRFSGRQFSNSRSEMNVSTLELGDSALYLCASSFILAGLETQYFGPGTRLLVL.

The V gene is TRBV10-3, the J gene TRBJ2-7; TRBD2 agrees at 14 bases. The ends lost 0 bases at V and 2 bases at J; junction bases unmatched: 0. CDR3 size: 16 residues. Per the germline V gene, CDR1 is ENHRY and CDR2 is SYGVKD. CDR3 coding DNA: TGTGCCATCAGTGAGTCGACTAGCGGGAGGGCCTACGAGCAGTACTTC. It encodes CAISESTSGRAYEQYF.

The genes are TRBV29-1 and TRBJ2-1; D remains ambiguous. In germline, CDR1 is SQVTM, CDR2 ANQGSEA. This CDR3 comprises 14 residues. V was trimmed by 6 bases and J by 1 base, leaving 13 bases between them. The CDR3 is CSVAFVGSYNEQFF. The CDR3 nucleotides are TGCAGCGTCGCCTTTGTTGGGTCCTACAATGAGCAGTTCTTC.

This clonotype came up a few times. This CDR3 is CASSLQGRNYNEQFF. CDR3 nucleotides: TGTGCCAGCAGTTTACAGGGTCGAAACTACAATGAGCAGTTCTTC. This sequence joins TRBV28 and TRBJ2-1; D perhaps matches TRBD1 (5 bases). From germline, CDR1 is MDHEN and CDR2 SYDVKM. The CDR3 length is 15 residues. The V end was cut by 2 bases, the J end by 3 bases, with 11 bases between.

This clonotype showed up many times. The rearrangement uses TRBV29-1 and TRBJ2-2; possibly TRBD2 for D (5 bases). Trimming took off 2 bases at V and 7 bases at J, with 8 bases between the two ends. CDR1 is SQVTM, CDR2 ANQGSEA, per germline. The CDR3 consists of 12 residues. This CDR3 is CSVERGSGELFF. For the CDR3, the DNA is TGCAGCGTTGAAAGAGGGAGCGGGGAGCTGTTTTTT.

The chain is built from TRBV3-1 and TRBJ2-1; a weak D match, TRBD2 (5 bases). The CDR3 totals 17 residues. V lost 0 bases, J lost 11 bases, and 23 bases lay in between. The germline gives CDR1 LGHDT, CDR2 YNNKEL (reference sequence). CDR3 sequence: CASSQENQLVSGPQQFF. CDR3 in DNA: TGTGCCAGCAGCCAAGAAAACCAACTAGTTTCGGGCCCGCAGCAGTTCTTC.

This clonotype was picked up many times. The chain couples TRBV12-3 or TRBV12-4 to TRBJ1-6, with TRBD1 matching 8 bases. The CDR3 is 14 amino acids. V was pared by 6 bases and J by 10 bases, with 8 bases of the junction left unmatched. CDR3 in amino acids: CASRRTGSDSPLHF. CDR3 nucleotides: TGTGCCAGCAGAAGGACAGGGTCTGACTCACCCCTCCACTTT.

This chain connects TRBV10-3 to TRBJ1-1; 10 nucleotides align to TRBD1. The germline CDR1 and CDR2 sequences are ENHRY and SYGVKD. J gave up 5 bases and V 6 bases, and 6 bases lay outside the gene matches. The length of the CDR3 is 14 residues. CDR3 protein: CAISFRDRGTEAFF. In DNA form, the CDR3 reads TGTGCCATCAGCTTCCGGGACAGGGGAACTGAAGCTTTCTTT.